The next 6 T cell receptor beta chains were all read from a single sample in a study of T cells in Graves' hyperthyroidism and ophthalmopathy. The source material, RNA transcripts, was used to amplify TCR beta CDR3 regions. The study used the HTBI primer set for a first-round RT-PCR of the TCR CDR3. TCRdb re-analysed the multiplex PCR reads in MiXCR, keeping a single row per CDR3 protein. The sample shows 200,000 to 250,000 distinct CDR3 sequences, around a sixth of them seen only once. Sequencing input: blood. These TCRs come from a woman aged 50 to 65 with Graves' hyperthyroidism.

This clonotype appeared many times. The chain couples TRBV5-1 to TRBJ2-2; D is ambiguous. The germline V and J ends were trimmed by 1 base and 1 base, with 5 bases remaining between them. The germline gives CDR1 SGHRS, CDR2 YFSETQ. The CDR3 has 14 residues. CDR3 nucleotides: TGCGCCAGCAGCTTGCAACAGAACACCGGGGAGCTGTTTTTT. Encoded protein: CASSLQQNTGELFF.

CDR3 coding DNA: TGCAGTGCTTCTAGCGGGATGAACACGGGCGGGGAGCTGTTTTTT. This codes for CSASSGMNTGGELFF. The chain has TRBV20-1 and TRBJ2-2; 9 positions match TRBD2. The germline V gene encodes CDR1 DFQATT and CDR2 SNEGSKA (reference sequence). V shed 5 bases and J 7 bases; nucleotides not matched to a gene: 11. The CDR3 runs to 15 residues.

The table lists this clonotype with many counts. V usage is TRBV20-1 and J usage is TRBJ1-5; D is perhaps TRBD1 (6 bases). V dropped 0 bases and J dropped 0 bases, with 15 bases sitting between them. Germline assignment: CDR1 DFQATT and CDR2 SNEGSKA (reference sequence). This CDR3 has 17 residues. The CDR3 sequence is CSARDVTGPYSNQPQHF. In DNA, the CDR3 is TGCAGTGCTAGAGATGTAACAGGGCCGTATAGCAATCAGCCCCAGCATTTT.

Ten or more counts support this clonotype. The V and J genes are TRBV12-3 or TRBV12-4 and TRBJ1-2; possible D gene TRBD1, 5 bases. The CDR3 length is 15 residues. The ends were cut back, 4 bases at V and 7 bases at J, with 19 bases in the middle. The CDR3: CASSSTGTFVSGYTF. The DNA of the CDR3 is TGTGCCAGCAGTTCAACCGGGACGTTCGTCTCTGGCTACACCTTC.

This clonotype was observed at least ten times. The J gene is TRBJ1-2, the V gene TRBV30; D may be TRBD1 (6 bases). Germline CDR1 is GTSNPN and CDR2 is SVGIG (reference sequence). V was pared by 3 bases and J by 2 bases, with 10 bases between. The CDR3 covers 13 residues. This CDR3 is CAWSTTGNYGYTF. The CDR3 bases are TGTGCCTGGAGCACAACAGGGAACTATGGCTACACCTTC.

The V call is TRBV20-1, the J call TRBJ2-1; D is undetermined. The closer fit of TRBJ2-7 to the DNA end suggests the J call may be wrong. This CDR3 comprises 16 residues. Germline V gene lookup returns CDR1 DFQATT and CDR2 SNEGSKA (reference sequence). The CDR3 region has the DNA TGCAGTGCTAGTCCGATAACGGTGAGCTCCTACAATGAGCAGTACTTC. This encodes CSASPITVSSYNEQYF.